Described below is a single T cell receptor (beta chain) sequence and its context. The target antigen is unknown. PCR employed 60 Vbeta and 13 Jbeta primers. This table comes from immunoSEQ multiplex PCR, and its TCRdb copy is limited to in-frame clones, with some not included. The sample shows 100,000 to 150,000 clones, roughly 79% of them seen only once. The sample comes from a study of cytomegalovirus exposure and HLA in healthy donors. About the study: Genotyping of more than 300 donors showed that about 84% belonged to the Caucasian-associated ancestry cluster. General study points: Most TCRs appeared rarely, but some public TCRs recurred in many donors.

The CDR3 consists of 13 residues. Trimming pared 1 base from V and 7 bases from J, leaving 8 bases between. CDR1 and CDR2 from the germline V gene are SEHNR and FQNEAQ (reference sequence). Sequencing was done on a sample of PBMCs. The chain joins TRBV7-9 to TRBJ2-1, with a weak D call TRBD2 (5 bases). This clonotype was sampled from a woman aged 45 to 65 in good health and CMV-seronegative. CDR3 DNA sequence: TGTGCCAGCAGCTTAGAGTCGGGAAATGAGCAGTTCTTC. Amino acid sequence: CASSLESGNEQFF.